The rows below give T cell receptor beta chains drawn from one sample of a study of T cell changes during pregnancy in multiple sclerosis. Clones were sequenced by immunoSEQ multiplex PCR, and TCRdb holds only the in-frame ones, with some missing. The sample carries around 70,000 clones, 91% recorded once. This sample comprised peripheral blood, obtained in the second trimester of pregnancy. The receptors were sampled from a female donor with multiple sclerosis, enrolled in a pregnancy study. The CDR3 runs from the conserved cysteine through the conserved F or W. Each record gives: clone size, V gene, J gene, D gene, CDR3 protein, CDR3 DNA. The D gene is left open where the match is weak. Rows may omit the clone size; those that give it use once, few, many or a size class.

>-|TRBV30|TRBJ1-1|-
CAWSVQSNTEAFF
TGTGCCTGGAGTGTACAGTCAAACACTGAAGCTTTCTTT
>few|TRBV19|TRBJ1-5|TRBD1
CASSADRRLGHQPQHF
TGTGCCAGTAGTGCGGACAGGCGTTTGGGGCATCAGCCCCAGCATTTT
>-|TRBV7-2|TRBJ2-3|TRBD2
CATATSGGAVDTQYF
TGTGCCACCGCGACTAGCGGGGGGGCAGTAGATACGCAGTATTTT
>-|TRBV4-3|TRBJ2-5|TRBD1
CASSQDQRGRETQYF
TGCGCCAGCAGCCAAGATCAGAGGGGGCGGGAGACCCAGTACTTC
>-|TRBV4-1|TRBJ1-1|-
CASSQDRGNTEAFF
TGCGCCAGCAGCCAAGACAGAGGGAACACTGAAGCTTTCTTT
>-|TRBV19|TRBJ1-1|-
CASSILFYEAFF
TGTGCCAGTAGTATATTATTTTATGAGGCTTTCTTT
>once|TRBV9|TRBJ1-6|TRBD1
CASRATGDPNSPLHF
TGTGCCAGCAGAGCAACAGGGGATCCTAATTCACCCCTCCACTTT
>-|TRBV11-2|TRBJ1-6|-
CASSLRVLSPLHF
TGTGCCAGCAGCCTACGGGTCCTGTCACCCCTCCACTTT
>few|TRBV2|TRBJ2-2|-
CASSENRNTGELFF
TGTGCCAGCAGTGAAAACAGAAACACCGGGGAGCTGTTTTTT
>-|TRBV2|TRBJ2-2|-
CASSELRVPGELFF
TGTGCCAGCAGTGAACTCAGGGTCCCCGGGGAGCTGTTTTTT
>-|TRBV5-5|TRBJ2-2|TRBD1
CASSLSTGRTGELFF
TGTGCCAGCAGCTTGTCGACAGGGCGCACCGGGGAGCTGTTTTTT
>-|TRBV14|TRBJ2-3|-
CASSQVGGPTDTQYF
TGTGCCAGCAGCCAGGTCGGGGGTCCCACAGATACGCAGTATTTT
>once|TRBV4-2|TRBJ2-7|TRBD2
CASSQASGGHEQYF
TGTGCCAGCAGCCAAGCTAGCGGGGGCCACGAGCAGTACTTC
>-|TRBV6-5|TRBJ2-1|-
CASSYSGQYNEQFF
TGTGCCAGCAGTTACTCGGGACAATACAATGAGCAGTTCTTC
>-|TRBV19|TRBJ2-2|TRBD2
CASSIGSGGYTGELFF
TGTGCCAGTAGTATAGGAAGCGGGGGTTACACCGGGGAGCTGTTTTTT
>-|TRBV10-2|TRBJ2-3|TRBD1
CASSRGPTDTQYF
TGCGCCAGCAGCAGGGGGCCGACAGATACGCAGTATTTT
>-|TRBV19|TRBJ1-5|TRBD1
CASSIIRDRGNQPQHF
TGTGCCAGTAGTATTATTCGGGACAGGGGCAATCAGCCCCAGCATTTT
>-|TRBV4-3|TRBJ1-1|-
CASSQEGRGTEAFF
TGCGCCAGCAGCCAAGAAGGACGGGGCACTGAAGCTTTCTTT
>-|TRBV18|TRBJ1-2|TRBD1
CASYGGQGSHYGYTF
TGTGCCAGCTACGGGGGACAGGGATCTCACTATGGCTACACCTTC
>-|TRBV6-1|TRBJ2-7|TRBD2
CASSELAGGEQYF
TGTGCCAGCAGTGAACTAGCGGGGGGCGAGCAGTACTTC
>-|TRBV7-2|TRBJ1-1|-
CASSLVPLGARVGSTEAFF
TGTGCCAGCAGCTTAGTTCCTCTGGGGGCCAGGGTGGGTAGCACTGAAGCTTTCTTT
>-|TRBV29-1|TRBJ1-6|TRBD1
CSVGTGSNSPLHF
TGCAGCGTAGGGACAGGGTCGAATTCACCCCTCCACTTT
>-|TRBV6-5|TRBJ1-5|TRBD1
CASSLGQGGNQPQHF
TGTGCCAGCAGCCTAGGCCAGGGGGGTAATCAGCCCCAGCATTTT
>few|TRBV6-5|TRBJ1-2|-
CASSYSVSSGGGYTF
TGTGCCAGCAGCTACTCCGTGAGCTCGGGAGGAGGCTACACCTTC
>-|TRBV5-1|TRBJ2-7|TRBD1
CASSLGDREGAYEQYF
TGCGCCAGCAGCTTGGGGGACAGGGAGGGGGCCTACGAGCAGTACTTC